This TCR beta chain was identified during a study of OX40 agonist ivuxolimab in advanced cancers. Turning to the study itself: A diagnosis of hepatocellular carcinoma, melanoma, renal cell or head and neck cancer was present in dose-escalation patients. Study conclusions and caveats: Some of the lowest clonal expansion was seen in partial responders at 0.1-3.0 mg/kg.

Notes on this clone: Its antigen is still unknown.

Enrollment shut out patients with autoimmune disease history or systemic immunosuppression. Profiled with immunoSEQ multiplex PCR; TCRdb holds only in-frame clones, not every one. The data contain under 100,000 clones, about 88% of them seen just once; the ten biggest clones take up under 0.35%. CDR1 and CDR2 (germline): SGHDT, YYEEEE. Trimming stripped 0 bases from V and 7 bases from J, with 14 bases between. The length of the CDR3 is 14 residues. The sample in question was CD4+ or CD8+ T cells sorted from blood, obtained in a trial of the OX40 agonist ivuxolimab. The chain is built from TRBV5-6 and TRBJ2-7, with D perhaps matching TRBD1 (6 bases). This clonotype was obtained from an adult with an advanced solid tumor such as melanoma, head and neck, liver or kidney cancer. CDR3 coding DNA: TGTGCCAGCAGCTTGGCCGGGACAACTTTGGAGCAGTACTTC. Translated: CASSLAGTTLEQYF.